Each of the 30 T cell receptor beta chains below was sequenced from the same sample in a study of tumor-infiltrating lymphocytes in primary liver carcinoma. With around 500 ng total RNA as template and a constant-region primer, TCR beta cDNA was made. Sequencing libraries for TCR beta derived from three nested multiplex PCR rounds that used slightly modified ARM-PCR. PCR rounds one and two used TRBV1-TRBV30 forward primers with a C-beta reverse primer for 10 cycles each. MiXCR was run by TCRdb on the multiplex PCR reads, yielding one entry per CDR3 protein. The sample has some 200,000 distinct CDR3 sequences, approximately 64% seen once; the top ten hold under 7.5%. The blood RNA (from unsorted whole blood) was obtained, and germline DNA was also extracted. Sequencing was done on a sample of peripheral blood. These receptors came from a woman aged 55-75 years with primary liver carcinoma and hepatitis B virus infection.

CDR3 sequence reads: CASSSRTGGYGYTF. The DNA for the CDR3 is TGTGCCAGCAGTTCGAGGACAGGGGGCTATGGCTACACCTTC. The V call is TRBV28, the J call TRBJ1-2, with TRBD1 matching 10 bases. The junction had 3 bases not matched to a gene; V was cut back by 4 bases and J by 4 bases. CDR1 MDHEN and CDR2 SYDVKM come from the germline V gene. The CDR3 is made up of 14 amino acids.

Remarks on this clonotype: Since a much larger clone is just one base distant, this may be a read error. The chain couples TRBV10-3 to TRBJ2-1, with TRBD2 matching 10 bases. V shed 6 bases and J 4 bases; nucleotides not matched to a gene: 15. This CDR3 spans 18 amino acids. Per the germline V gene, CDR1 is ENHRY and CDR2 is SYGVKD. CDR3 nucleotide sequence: TGTGCCATCAGCGAGCCGGGACTAGCGAGAGGGCCATACAATGAGCAGTTCTTC. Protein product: CAISEPGLARGPYNEQFF.

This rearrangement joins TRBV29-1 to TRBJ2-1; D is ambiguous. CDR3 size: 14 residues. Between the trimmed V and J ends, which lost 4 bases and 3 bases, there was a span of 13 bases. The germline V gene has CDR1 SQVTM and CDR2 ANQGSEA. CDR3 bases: TGCAGCGTTGGCGGTGGCAGCTTCTACAATGAGCAGTTCTTC. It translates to CSVGGGSFYNEQFF.

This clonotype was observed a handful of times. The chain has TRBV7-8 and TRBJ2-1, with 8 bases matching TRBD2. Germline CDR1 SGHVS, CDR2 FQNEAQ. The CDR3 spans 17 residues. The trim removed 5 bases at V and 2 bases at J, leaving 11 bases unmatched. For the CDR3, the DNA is TGTGCCAGCAGCCCACGCGGGGGGACTGCCACCTACAATGAGCAGTTCTTC. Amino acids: CASSPRGGTATYNEQFF.

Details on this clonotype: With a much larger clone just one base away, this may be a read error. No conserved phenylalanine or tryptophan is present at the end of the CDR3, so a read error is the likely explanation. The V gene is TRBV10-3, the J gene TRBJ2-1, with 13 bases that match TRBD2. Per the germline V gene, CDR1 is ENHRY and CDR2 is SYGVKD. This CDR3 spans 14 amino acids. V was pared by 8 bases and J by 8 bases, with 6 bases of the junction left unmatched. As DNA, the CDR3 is TGTGCCATCTCCCGGACTAGCGGGAGCCATGAGCAGTTCTTA. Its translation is CAISRTSGSHEQFL.

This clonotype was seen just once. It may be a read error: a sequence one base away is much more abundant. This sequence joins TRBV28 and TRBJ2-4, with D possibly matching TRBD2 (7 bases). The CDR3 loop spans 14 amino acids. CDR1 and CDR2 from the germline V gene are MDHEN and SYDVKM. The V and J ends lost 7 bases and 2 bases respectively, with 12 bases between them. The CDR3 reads CASIGGLTKNIQYF. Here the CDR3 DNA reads TGTGCCAGCATCGGGGGGCTAACCAAAAACATTCAGTACTTC.

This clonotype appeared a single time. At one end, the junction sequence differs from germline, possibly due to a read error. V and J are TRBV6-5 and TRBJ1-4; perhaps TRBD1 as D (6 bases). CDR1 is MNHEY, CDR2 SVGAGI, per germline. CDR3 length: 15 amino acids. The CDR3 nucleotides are TGTGTCAGCAGTTACGTTGGGAGGGGGAGTGAAAAACTGTTTTTT. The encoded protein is CVSSYVGRGSEKLFF.

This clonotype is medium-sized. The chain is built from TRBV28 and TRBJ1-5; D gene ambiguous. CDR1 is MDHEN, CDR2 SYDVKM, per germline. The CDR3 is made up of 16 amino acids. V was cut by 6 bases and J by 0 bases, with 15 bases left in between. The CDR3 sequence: CASSPRTGHSNQPQHF. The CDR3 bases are TGTGCCAGCAGCCCTAGGACGGGCCATAGCAATCAGCCCCAGCATTTT. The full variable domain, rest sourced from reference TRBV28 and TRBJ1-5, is DVKVTQSSRYLVKRTGEKVFLECVQDMDHENMFWYRQDPGLGLRLIYFSYDVKMKEKGDIPEGYSVSREKKERFSLILESASTNQTSMYLCASSPRTGHSNQPQHFGDGTRLSIL.

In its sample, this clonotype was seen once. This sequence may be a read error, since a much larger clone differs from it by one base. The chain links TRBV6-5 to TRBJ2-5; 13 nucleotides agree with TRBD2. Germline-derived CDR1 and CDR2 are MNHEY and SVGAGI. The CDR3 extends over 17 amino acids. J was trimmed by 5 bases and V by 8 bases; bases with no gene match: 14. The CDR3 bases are TGTGCCAGCTGCTCCGGGACTAGCGGGGCCCGGAAGGAGACCCAGTACTTC. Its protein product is CASCSGTSGARKETQYF.

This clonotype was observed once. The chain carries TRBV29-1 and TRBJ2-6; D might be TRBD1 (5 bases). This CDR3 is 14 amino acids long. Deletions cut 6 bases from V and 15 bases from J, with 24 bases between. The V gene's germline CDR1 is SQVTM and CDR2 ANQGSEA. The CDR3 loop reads CSVTRSLGANNLTF. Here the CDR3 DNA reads TGCAGCGTGACCAGATCTTTAGGGGCCAACAACCTGACTTTC.

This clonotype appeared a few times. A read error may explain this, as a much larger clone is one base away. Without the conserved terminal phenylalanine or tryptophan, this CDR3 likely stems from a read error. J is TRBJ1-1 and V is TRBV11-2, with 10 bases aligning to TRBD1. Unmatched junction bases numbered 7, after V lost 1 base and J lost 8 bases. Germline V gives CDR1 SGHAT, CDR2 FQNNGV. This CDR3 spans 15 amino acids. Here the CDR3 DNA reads TGTGCCAGCAGCTTAGCTAGGACAGGGGGTCACGAAGCTTTCCTT. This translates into CASSLARTGGHEAFL.

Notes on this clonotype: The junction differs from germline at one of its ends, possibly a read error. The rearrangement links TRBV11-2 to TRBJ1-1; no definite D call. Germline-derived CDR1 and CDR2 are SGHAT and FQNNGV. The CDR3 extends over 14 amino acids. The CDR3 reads CASGLMGRDTEAFF. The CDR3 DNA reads TGTGCCAGCGGCTTGATGGGGAGGGACACTGAAGCTTTCTTT.

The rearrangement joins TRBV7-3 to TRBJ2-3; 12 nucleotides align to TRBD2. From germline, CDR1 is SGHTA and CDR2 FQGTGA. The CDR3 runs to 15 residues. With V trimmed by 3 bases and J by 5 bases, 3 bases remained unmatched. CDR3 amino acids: CASSFLAGGIDTQYF. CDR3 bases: TGTGCCAGCAGCTTCCTAGCGGGAGGGATAGATACGCAGTATTTT.

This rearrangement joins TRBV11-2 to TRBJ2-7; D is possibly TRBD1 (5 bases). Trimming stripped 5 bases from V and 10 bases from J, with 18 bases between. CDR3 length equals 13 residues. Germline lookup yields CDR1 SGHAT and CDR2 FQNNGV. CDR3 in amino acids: CASSRTGTYGQYF. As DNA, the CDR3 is TGTGCCAGCAGCCGCACAGGAACCTACGGACAGTACTTC. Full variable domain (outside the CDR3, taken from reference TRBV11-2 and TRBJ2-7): EAGVAQSPRYKIIEKRQSVAFWCNPISGHATLYWYQQILGQGPKLLIQFQNNGVVDDSQLPKDRFSAERLKGVDSTLKIQPAKLEDSAVYLCASSRTGTYGQYFGPGTRLTVT.

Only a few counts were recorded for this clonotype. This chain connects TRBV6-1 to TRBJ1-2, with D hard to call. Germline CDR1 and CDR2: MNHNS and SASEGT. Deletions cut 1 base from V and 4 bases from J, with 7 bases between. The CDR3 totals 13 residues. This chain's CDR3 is CASSEGIVYGYTF. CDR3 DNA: TGTGCCAGCAGTGAAGGGATAGTCTATGGCTACACCTTC.

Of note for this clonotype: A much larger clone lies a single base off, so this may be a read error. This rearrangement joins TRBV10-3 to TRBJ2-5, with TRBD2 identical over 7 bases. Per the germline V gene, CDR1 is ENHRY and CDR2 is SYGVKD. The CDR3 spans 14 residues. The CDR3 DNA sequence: TGTGCCATCACTGAGGCGGGAGTGGAAGAGACCCAGTACTTC. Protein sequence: CAITEAGVEETQYF.

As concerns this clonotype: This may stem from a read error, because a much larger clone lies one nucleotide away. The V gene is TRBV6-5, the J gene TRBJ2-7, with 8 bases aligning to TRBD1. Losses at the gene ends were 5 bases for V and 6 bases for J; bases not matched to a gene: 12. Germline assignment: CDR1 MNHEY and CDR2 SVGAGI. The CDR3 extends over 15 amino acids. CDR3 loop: CASSPARGPVCEQYF. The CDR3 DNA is TGTGCCAGCAGTCCAGCCAGGGGGCCAGTCTGCGAGCAGTACTTC.

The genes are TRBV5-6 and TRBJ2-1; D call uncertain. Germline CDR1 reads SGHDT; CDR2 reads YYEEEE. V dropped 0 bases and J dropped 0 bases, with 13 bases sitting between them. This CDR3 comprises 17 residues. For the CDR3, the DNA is TGTGCCAGCAGCTTGGCCCCGGTACAAAGCTCCTACAATGAGCAGTTCTTC. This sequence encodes CASSLAPVQSSYNEQFF. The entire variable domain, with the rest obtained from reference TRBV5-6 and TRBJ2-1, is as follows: DAGVTQSPTHLIKTRGQQVTLRCSPKSGHDTVSWYQQALGQGPQFIFQYYEEEERQRGNFPDRFSGHQFPNYSSELNVNALLLGDSALYLCASSLAPVQSSYNEQFFGPGTRLTVL.

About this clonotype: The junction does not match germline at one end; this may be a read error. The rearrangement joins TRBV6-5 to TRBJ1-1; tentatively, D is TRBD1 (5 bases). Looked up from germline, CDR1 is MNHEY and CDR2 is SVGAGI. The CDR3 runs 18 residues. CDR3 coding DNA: TGTGCCGGCAGTCACGCAACAGGTGGAGGTGGGTTGAACACTGAAGCTTTCTTT. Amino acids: CAGSHATGGGGLNTEAFF.

The CDR3 region is CASSLGHRAEVFF. The DNA of the CDR3 is TGTGCCAGCAGTTTAGGCCACAGAGCCGAAGTGTTCTTC. V and J are TRBV28 and TRBJ2-1; no definite D call. The CDR3 has 13 residues. V shed 2 bases and J shed 15 bases, with 17 bases lying between them. The V gene's germline CDR1 is MDHEN and CDR2 SYDVKM.

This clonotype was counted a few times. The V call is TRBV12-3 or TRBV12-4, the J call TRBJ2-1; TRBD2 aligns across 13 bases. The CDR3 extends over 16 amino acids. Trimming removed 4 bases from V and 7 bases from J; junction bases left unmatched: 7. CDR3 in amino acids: CASSSGLAGRDNEQFF. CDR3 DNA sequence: TGTGCCAGCAGTTCGGGACTAGCGGGACGGGATAATGAGCAGTTCTTC.

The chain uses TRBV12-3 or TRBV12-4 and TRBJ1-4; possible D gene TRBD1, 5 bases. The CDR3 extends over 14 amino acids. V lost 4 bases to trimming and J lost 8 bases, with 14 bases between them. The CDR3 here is CASSSLGHGEKLFF. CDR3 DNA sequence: TGTGCCAGCAGTTCTTTGGGGCACGGAGAAAAACTGTTTTTT.

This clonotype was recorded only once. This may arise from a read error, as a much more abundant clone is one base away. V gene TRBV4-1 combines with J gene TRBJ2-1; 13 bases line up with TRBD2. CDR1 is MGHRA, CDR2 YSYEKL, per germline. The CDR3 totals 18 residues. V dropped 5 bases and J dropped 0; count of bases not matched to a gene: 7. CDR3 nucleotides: TGCGCCAGCAGCTCTCGGACTAGCGGGGGTATCTCCTACAATGAGCAGTTCTTC. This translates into CASSSRTSGGISYNEQFF.

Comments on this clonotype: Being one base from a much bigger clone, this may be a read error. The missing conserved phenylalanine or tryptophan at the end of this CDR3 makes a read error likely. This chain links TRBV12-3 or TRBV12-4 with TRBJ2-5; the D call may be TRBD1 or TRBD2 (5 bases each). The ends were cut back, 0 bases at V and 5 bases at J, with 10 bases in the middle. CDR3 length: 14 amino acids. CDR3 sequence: CASSLARGAETQYY. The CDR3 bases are TGTGCCAGCAGTTTAGCGAGGGGTGCGGAGACCCAGTACTAC.

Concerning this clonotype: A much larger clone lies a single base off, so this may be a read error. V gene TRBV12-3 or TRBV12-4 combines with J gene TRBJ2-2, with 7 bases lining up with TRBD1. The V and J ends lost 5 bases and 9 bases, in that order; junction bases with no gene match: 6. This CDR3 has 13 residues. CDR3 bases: TGTGCCAGCAGTACAGGGGTTGGCAGGGAGCTGTTTTTT. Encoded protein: CASSTGVGRELFF.

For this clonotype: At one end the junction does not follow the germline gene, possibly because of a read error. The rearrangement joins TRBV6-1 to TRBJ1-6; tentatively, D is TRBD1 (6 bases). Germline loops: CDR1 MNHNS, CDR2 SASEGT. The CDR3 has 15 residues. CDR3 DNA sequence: TGTGCCAGCCGGAGGAACAGGGTGAATAATTCACCCCCCCACTTT. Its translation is CASRRNRVNNSPPHF.

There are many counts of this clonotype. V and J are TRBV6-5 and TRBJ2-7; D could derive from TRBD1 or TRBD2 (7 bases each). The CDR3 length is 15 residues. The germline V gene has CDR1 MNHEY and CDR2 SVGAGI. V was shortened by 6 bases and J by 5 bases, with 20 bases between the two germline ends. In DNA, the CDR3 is TGTGCCAGCAGCAGGGTAGGATCAGGGGGGGACGAGCAGTACTTC. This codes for CASSRVGSGGDEQYF.

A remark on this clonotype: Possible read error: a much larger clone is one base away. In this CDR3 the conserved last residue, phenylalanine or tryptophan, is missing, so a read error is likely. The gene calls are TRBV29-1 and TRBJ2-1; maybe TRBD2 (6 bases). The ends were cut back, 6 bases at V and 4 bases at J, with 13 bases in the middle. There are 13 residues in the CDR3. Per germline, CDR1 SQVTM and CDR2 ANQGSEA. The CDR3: CSVPGTSYNEQFL. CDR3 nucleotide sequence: TGCAGCGTCCCCGGGACTTCTTACAATGAGCAGTTCCTC.

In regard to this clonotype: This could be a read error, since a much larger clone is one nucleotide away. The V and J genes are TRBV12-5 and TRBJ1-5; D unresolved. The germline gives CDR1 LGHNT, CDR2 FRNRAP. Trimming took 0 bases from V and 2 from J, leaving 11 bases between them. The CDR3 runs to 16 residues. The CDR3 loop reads CASGLVPWVGNQPQHF. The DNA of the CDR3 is TGTGCTAGTGGTTTGGTGCCATGGGTGGGCAATCAGCCCCAGCATTTT.

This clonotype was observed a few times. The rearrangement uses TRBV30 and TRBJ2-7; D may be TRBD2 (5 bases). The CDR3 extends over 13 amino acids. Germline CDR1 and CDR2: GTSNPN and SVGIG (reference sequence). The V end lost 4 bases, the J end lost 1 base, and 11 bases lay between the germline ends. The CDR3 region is CAWMMAGSYEQYF. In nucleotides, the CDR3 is TGTGCCTGGATGATGGCGGGTTCCTACGAGCAGTACTTC.